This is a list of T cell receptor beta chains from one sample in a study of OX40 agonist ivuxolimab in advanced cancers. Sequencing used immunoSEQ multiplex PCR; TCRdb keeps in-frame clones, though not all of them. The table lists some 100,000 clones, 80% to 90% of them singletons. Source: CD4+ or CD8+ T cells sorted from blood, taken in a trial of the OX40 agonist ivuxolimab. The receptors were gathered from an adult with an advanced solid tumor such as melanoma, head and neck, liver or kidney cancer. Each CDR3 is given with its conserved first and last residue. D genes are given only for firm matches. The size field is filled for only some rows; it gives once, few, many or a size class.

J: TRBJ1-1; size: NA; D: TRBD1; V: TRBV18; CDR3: CASSPPGQMNTEAFF; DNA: TGTGCCAGCTCACCACCGGGACAGATGAACACTGAAGCTTTCTTT
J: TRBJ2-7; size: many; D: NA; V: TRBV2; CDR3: CASSLGPGQYF; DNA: TGTGCCAGCAGTTTAGGTCCCGGGCAGTACTTC
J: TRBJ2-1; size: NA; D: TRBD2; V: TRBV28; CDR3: CASSSSSGRAEEEQFF; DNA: TGTGCCAGCAGTTCATCTAGCGGGAGGGCCGAGGAAGAGCAGTTCTTC
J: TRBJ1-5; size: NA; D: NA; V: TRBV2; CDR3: CASSECATYSNQPQHF; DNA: TGTGCCAGCAGTGAATGTGCGACTTATAGCAATCAGCCCCAGCATTTT
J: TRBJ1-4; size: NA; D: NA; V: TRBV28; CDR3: CASSRPSTTGVWEKLFF; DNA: TGTGCCAGCAGTCGACCCTCCACTACGGGGGTTTGGGAAAAACTGTTTTTT
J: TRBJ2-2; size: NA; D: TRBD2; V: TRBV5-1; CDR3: CASSPLAGGNTGELFF; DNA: TGCGCCAGCAGCCCCCTAGCGGGAGGTAACACCGGGGAGCTGTTTTTT
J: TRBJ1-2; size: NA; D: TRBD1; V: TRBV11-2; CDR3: CASRRPGQGDYGYTF; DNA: TGTGCCAGCAGGCGGCCGGGACAGGGTGACTATGGCTACACCTTC
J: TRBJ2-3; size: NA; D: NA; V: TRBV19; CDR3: CASSRADTQYF; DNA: TGTGCCAGTAGTCGGGCAGATACGCAGTATTTT
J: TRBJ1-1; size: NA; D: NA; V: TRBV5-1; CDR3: CASSSDRYGKGGTEAFF; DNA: TGCGCCAGCAGCTCGGACCGCTACGGGAAGGGGGGCACTGAAGCTTTCTTT
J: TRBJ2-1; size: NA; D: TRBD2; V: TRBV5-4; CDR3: CASSFALAENNEQFF; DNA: TGTGCCAGCAGCTTCGCACTAGCGGAAAACAATGAGCAGTTCTTC
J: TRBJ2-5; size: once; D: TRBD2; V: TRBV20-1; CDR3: CSLAVGETQYF; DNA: TGCAGTCTAGCGGTCGGGGAGACCCAGTACTTC
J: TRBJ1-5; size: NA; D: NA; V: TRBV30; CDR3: CAWSEGGSHQPQHF; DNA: TGTGCCTGGAGTGAGGGGGGGTCTCATCAGCCCCAGCATTTT
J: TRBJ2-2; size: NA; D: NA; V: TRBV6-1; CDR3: CAMGEGMNTGELFF; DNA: TGTGCCATGGGCGAGGGAATGAACACCGGGGAGCTGTTTTTT
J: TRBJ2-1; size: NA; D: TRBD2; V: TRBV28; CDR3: CASSPLAGSSYNEQFF; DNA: TGTGCCAGCAGTCCCTTAGCGGGAAGCTCCTACAATGAGCAGTTCTTC
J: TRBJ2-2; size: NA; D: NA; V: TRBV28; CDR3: CASSLPTSTFGTGELFF; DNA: TGTGCCAGCAGTTTACCGACTAGTACCTTCGGCACCGGGGAGCTGTTTTTT
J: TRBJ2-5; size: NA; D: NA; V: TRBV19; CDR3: CASSMRSETQYF; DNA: TGTGCCAGTAGTATGAGGTCAGAGACCCAGTACTTC
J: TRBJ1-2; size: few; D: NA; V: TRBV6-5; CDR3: CASRVALNYGYTF; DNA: TGTGCCAGCAGGGTGGCCCTGAACTATGGCTACACCTTC
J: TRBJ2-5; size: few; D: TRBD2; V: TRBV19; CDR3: CASSRGLAFQETQYF; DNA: TGTGCCAGTAGTAGAGGACTAGCGTTCCAAGAGACCCAGTACTTC
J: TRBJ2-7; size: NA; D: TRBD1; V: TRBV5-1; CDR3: CASSPGGAGFYEQYF; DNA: TGCGCCAGCAGCCCAGGGGGCGCGGGGTTCTACGAGCAGTACTTC
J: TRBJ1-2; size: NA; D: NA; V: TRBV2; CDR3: CASRNSLGYTF; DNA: TGTGCCAGCAGGAACTCATTGGGCTACACCTTC
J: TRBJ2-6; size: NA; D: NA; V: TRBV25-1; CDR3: CASSVGGSGANVLTF; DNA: TGTGCCAGCAGTGTCGGGGGCTCTGGGGCCAACGTCCTGACTTTC
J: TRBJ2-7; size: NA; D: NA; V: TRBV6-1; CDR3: CASSVYRGGEQYF; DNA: TGTGCCAGCAGTGTTTACAGGGGAGGCGAGCAGTACTTC
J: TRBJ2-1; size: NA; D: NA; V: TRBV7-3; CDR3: CASSLMGTPGLDEQFF; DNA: TGTGCCAGCAGCTTAATGGGGACACCGGGTCTGGATGAGCAGTTCTTC
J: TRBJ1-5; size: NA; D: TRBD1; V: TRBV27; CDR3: CASSSDRGEPQHF; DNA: TGTGCCAGCAGTTCGGACAGGGGCGAGCCCCAGCATTTT
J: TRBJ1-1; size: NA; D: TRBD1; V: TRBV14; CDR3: CASSKGGQLGWDTEAFF; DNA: TGTGCCAGCAGCAAAGGGGGACAGCTCGGTTGGGACACTGAAGCTTTCTTT
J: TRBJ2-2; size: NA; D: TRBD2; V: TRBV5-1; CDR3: CASSFDVLAGGNTGELFF; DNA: TGCGCCAGCAGCTTCGATGTGCTAGCGGGAGGTAACACCGGGGAGCTGTTTTTT
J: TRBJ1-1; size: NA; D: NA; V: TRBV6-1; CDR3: CASSEIEGHTEAFF; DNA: TGTGCCAGCAGTGAAATTGAGGGGCACACTGAAGCTTTCTTT
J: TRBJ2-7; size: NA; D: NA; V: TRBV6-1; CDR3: CASIRDSPYEQYF; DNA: TGTGCCAGCATACGGGACTCCCCCTACGAGCAGTACTTC
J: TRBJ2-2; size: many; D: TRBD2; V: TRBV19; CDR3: CASRPRGEGAGELFF; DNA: TGTGCCAGTAGGCCACGGGGGGAAGGGGCCGGGGAGCTGTTTTTT
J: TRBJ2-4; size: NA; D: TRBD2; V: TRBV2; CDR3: CASNTGRPGNQYF; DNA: TGTGCCAGCAACACCGGGAGGCCGGGGAATCAGTACTTC
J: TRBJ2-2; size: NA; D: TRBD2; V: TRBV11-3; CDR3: CASRGSGGSTGELFF; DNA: TGTGCCAGCCGAGGGTCGGGGGGAAGTACCGGGGAGCTGTTTTTT
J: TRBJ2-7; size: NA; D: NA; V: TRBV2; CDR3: CASSYRDEQYF; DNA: TGTGCCAGCAGTTACAGGGACGAGCAGTACTTC
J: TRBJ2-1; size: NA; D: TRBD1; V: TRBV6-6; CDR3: CASSPGTGLNNEQFF; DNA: TGTGCCAGCAGCCCCGGGACAGGGCTTAACAATGAGCAGTTCTTC
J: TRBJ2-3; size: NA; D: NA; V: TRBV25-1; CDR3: CASSESRDPDTQYF; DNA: TGTGCCAGCAGTGAATCAAGGGATCCAGATACGCAGTATTTT
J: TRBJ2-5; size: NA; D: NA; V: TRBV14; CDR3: CASSQENRSPERETQYF; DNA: TGTGCCAGCAGCCAAGAGAACCGTAGCCCGGAACGAGAGACCCAGTACTTC
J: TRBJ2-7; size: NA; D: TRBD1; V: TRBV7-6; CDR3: CASSLGTGNPYEQYF; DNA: TGTGCCAGCAGCTTAGGGACAGGGAATCCCTACGAGCAGTACTTC
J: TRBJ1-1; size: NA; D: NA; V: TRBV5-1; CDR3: CASSFETGQTEAFF; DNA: TGCGCCAGCAGCTTCGAGACAGGACAGACTGAAGCTTTCTTT
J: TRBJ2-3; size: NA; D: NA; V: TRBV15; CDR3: CATSRALGPTDTQYF; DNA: TGTGCCACCAGCAGAGCTTTGGGCCCCACAGATACGCAGTATTTT
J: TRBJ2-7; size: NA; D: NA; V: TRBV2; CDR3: CASMMDSSYEQYF; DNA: TGTGCCAGCATGATGGACAGCTCCTACGAGCAGTACTTC
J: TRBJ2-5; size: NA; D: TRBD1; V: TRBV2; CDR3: CASSWGQGQETQYF; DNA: TGTGCCAGCAGTTGGGGACAGGGCCAAGAGACCCAGTACTTC
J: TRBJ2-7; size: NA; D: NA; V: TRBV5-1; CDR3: CASSLGATDYEYF; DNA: TGCGCCAGCAGCTTGGGGGCGACGGATTACGAATACTTC
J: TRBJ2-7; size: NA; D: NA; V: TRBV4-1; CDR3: CASSQIRGQSYEQYF; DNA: TGCGCCAGCAGCCAAATCCGGGGGCAATCCTACGAGCAGTACTTC
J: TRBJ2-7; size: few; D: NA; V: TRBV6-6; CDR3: CASSRSEGSYEQYF; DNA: TGTGCCAGCAGTAGATCTGAGGGCTCCTACGAGCAGTACTTC
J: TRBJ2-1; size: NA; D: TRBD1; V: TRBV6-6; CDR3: CASSTTGLDRGLF; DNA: TGTGCCAGCAGCACCACCGGTTTAGACAGGGGCCTCTTC
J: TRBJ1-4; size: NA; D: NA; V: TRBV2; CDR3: CASRPYATNEKLFF; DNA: TGTGCCAGCAGGCCTTATGCAACTAATGAAAAACTGTTTTTT
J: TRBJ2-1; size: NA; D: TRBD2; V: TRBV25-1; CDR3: CASRLSGSSYNEQFF; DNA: TGTGCCAGCAGACTTAGCGGGAGCTCCTACAATGAGCAGTTCTTC
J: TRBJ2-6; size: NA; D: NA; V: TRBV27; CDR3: CASSLSYTGANVLTF; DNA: TGTGCCAGCAGTTTATCTTACACTGGGGCCAACGTCCTGACTTTC
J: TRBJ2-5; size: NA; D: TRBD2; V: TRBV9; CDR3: CASSPRTAGGPGETQYF; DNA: TGTGCCAGCAGCCCAAGAACTGCGGGAGGGCCGGGTGAGACCCAGTACTTC